Presented here are 32 T cell receptor beta chains from one specimen sequenced in a study of CD8 T cells in ankylosing spondylitis. Each CDR3 protein is one row after TCRdb ran MiXCR on the 5' RACE reads. The sample contains fewer than 250,000 distinct CDR3 sequences, approximately 20% of which appear only once. Whole-study findings and limits: There was a TCR beta motif, made of several highly homologous variants, that appeared characteristic of ankylosing spondylitis blood.

No antigen has been identified for these receptors. Material: blood, either unsorted or a sorted T cell fraction (not recorded which). Source of these receptors: a male donor with ankylosing spondylitis.

The sample holds a few counts of this clonotype. The chain links TRBV21-1 to TRBJ2-5; TRBD1 is the table's D call and was not checked against the DNA. TRBV21-1 is marked as a pseudogene. The CDR3 spans 15 residues. The CDR3 coding sequence is TGTGCCTCCACGTCGCGGGGGCGTTGGTGGGAGACCCAGTACTTC. Residues: CASTSRGRWWETQYF.

This clonotype came up a few times. This chain uses TRBV3-1 with TRBJ2-7; 7 bases agree with TRBD1. V gave up 1 base and J gave up 3 bases; unmatched junction bases: 3. Germline CDR1 and CDR2: LGHDT and YNNKEL (reference sequence). The CDR3 length is 14 residues. The CDR3 here is CASSQGTGFYEQYF. DNA of the CDR3: TGTGCCAGCAGCCAAGGGACAGGTTTCTACGAGCAGTACTTC.

This clonotype came up a few times. The chain has TRBV25-1 and TRBJ1-1; a weak D match, TRBD1 (6 bases). The V and J ends lost 9 bases and 2 bases respectively, with 19 bases between them. The CDR3 length is 15 residues. Germline V gene sequence: CDR1 MGHDK, CDR2 SYGVNS. CDR3 sequence reads: CASTGDEGGNTEAFF. The CDR3 bases are TGTGCCAGTACCGGGGACGAGGGGGGAAACACTGAAGCTTTCTTT.

Only a few counts were recorded for this clonotype. V and J are TRBV7-2 and TRBJ2-7; 9 bases are a match to TRBD2. V gave up 2 bases and J gave up 5 bases; unmatched junction bases: 4. This CDR3 comprises 14 residues. The germline CDR1 and CDR2 sequences are SGHTA and FQGNSA. The CDR3, as DNA: TGTGCCAGCAGCTTAATTAGCGGGAGCAACGAGCAGTACTTC. Translating it yields CASSLISGSNEQYF.

The chain couples TRBV12-2 to TRBJ2-5; the table gives TRBD2 as D, unverified against the DNA. TRBV12-2 is a documented pseudogene. CDR3 length equals 13 residues. The chain's CDR3 is CASRPLARETQYF. The DNA of the CDR3 is TGTGCAAGTCGCCCACTAGCGAGGGAGACCCAGTACTTC.

This sequence joins TRBV12-3 or TRBV12-4 and TRBJ2-1, with a weak D call TRBD2 (5 bases). This CDR3 region has 14 residues. V was clipped by 7 bases and J by 10 bases, with 20 bases between them. In DNA, the CDR3 is TGTGCCAGCACCTTGCGAGACCCGGACTTGGAGCAGTTCTTC. Translated, it gives CASTLRDPDLEQFF.

The CDR3 loop is CASSQERHLEDISYEQYF. CDR3 sequence (DNA): TGCGCCAGCAGCCAAGAGCGGCATCTCGAGGACATATCCTACGAGCAGTACTTC. The genes are TRBV4-1 and TRBJ2-7; tentative D call: TRBD1 (5 bases). This CDR3 has 18 residues. The V end was cut by 0 bases, the J end by 1 base, with 19 bases between. Germline V gives CDR1 MGHRA, CDR2 YSYEKL.

This clonotype was seen ten or more times. The V and J genes are TRBV3-1 and TRBJ2-5; D remains unclear. CDR1 LGHDT and CDR2 YNNKEL come from the germline V gene (reference sequence). CDR3 length: 13 residues. With 0 bases removed from V and 3 bases from J, the gap between germline ends came to 5 bases. CDR3 nucleotide sequence: TGTGCCAGCAGCCAAGATCTTGAAGAGACCCAGTACTTC. Translation: CASSQDLEETQYF.

V gene TRBV4-1 combines with J gene TRBJ2-2; TRBD1 agrees at 10 bases. Germline values: CDR1 MGHRA, CDR2 YSYEKL. Trimming at V came to 3 bases and at J to 6 bases, leaving 13 bases not matched to a gene. This CDR3 has 18 amino acids. In nucleotides, the CDR3 is TGCGCCAGCAGCCAGACAGGGGGCGGGCGGTGGGACGCCGGGGAGCTGTTTTTT. Its translation is CASSQTGGGRWDAGELFF.

The chain carries TRBV24-1 and TRBJ1-1, with D unresolved. Trimming cost V 1 base and J 8 bases, with 4 bases left between them. The CDR3 loop spans 11 amino acids. CDR1 and CDR2 from the germline V gene are KGHDR and SFDVKD. The CDR3 DNA is TGTGCCACCAGTGATTTTCGGGAAGCTTTCTTT. Protein: CATSDFREAFF.

This clonotype has a handful of counts. The CDR3 is CASSPRHPEAFF. The DNA of the CDR3 is TGTGCCAGCAGCCCCCGGCATCCTGAAGCTTTCTTT. This chain links TRBV11-2 with TRBJ1-1; D not resolved. The germline gives CDR1 SGHAT, CDR2 FQNNGV. V lost 5 bases to trimming and J lost 6 bases, with 10 bases between them. This CDR3 contains 12 residues.

This clonotype was detected only a few times. V usage is TRBV12-3 or TRBV12-4 and J usage is TRBJ2-3; the D is unclear. The ends were cut back, 6 bases at V and 1 base at J, with 14 bases in the middle. This CDR3 spans 15 amino acids. In DNA form, the CDR3 reads TGTGCCAGCAGACAACTGAACGTGGGCACAGATACGCAGTATTTT. It specifies CASRQLNVGTDTQYF.

Only one count was recorded for this clonotype. The rearrangement uses TRBV7-9 and TRBJ2-1, with D perhaps matching TRBD2 (5 bases). The germline V gene encodes CDR1 SEHNR and CDR2 FQNEAQ (reference sequence). The CDR3 sequence is 15 residues long. V was trimmed by 4 bases and J by 1 base, leaving 11 bases between them. The DNA of the CDR3 is TGTGCCAGCAGCTCCGAGGAGCGGTCCTACAATGAGCAGTTCTTC. Amino acid sequence: CASSSEERSYNEQFF.

This clonotype was observed at least ten times. The chain couples TRBV12-3 or TRBV12-4 to TRBJ2-7, with D perhaps being TRBD1 or TRBD2 (6 bases each). V was clipped by 5 bases and J by 7 bases, with 24 bases between them. The length of the CDR3 is 16 residues. CDR3 coding DNA: TGTGCCAGCAGTACTTTTGGTGGGGGGCGAGAGGGTGAGCAGTACTTC. Residues: CASSTFGGGREGEQYF.

The gene calls are TRBV4-1 and TRBJ1-4; no firm D call. Trimming removed 0 bases at V and 1 base at J, with 3 bases between. Germline CDR1 reads MGHRA; CDR2 reads YSYEKL. CDR3 size: 14 residues. DNA for the CDR3: TGCGCCAGCAGCCAAGAGCGAACTAATGAAAAACTGTTTTTT. Translation gives CASSQERTNEKLFF.

The sample holds many counts of this clonotype. The chain is built from TRBV2 and TRBJ1-1; D not certain. Looked up from germline, CDR1 is SNHLY and CDR2 is FYNNEI. The V end lost 7 bases, the J end lost 5 bases, and 14 bases lay between the germline ends. CDR3 length: 13 amino acids. DNA of the CDR3: TGTGCCAGCACCGAGGGAGTTAGGACTGAAGCTTTCTTT. Residues: CASTEGVRTEAFF.

The gene calls are TRBV7-9 and TRBJ1-2, with unresolved D. The CDR3 totals 13 residues. Trimming shortened V by 3 bases and J by 4 bases, and 9 bases separated the two germline ends. Germline V CDR1 and CDR2: SEHNR, FQNEAQ (reference sequence). The CDR3 is CASSFGEAYGYTF. As DNA, the CDR3 is TGTGCCAGCAGCTTTGGTGAGGCCTATGGCTACACCTTC.

A few counts support this clonotype. The rearrangement joins TRBV20-1 to TRBJ2-1; TRBD2 agrees at 12 bases. J gave up 9 bases and V 2 bases, and 2 bases lay outside the gene matches. From germline, CDR1 is DFQATT and CDR2 SNEGSKA (reference sequence). The CDR3 is 13 residues long. The CDR3 here is CSARLAGGLEQFF. In nucleotides, the CDR3 is TGCAGTGCTAGACTAGCGGGGGGGCTTGAGCAGTTCTTC.

CDR3 loop: CASSPTTYSTGELFF. In DNA, the CDR3 is TGTGCCAGCAGTCCGACCACTTACAGCACCGGGGAGCTGTTTTTT. The rearrangement joins TRBV27 to TRBJ2-2; D remains ambiguous. This CDR3 is 15 amino acids long. Trimming left V 5 bases short and J 4 bases short, with 14 bases between. Germline V gives CDR1 MNHEY, CDR2 SMNVEV (reference sequence).

Only a few counts were recorded for this clonotype. This chain connects TRBV11-2 to TRBJ2-3; 7 bases are a match to TRBD2. With 6 bases clipped from V and 0 bases from J, the junction kept 9 bases outside the gene matches. CDR3 length equals 16 residues. CDR1 and CDR2 (germline): SGHAT, FQNNGV. The CDR3 is CASRFEAGRSTDTQYF. As DNA, the CDR3 is TGTGCCAGCAGATTTGAAGCGGGGCGAAGCACAGATACGCAGTATTTT.

The chain is built from TRBV5-1 and TRBJ2-5; D may be TRBD1 (6 bases). This CDR3 region has 14 residues. Germline values: CDR1 SGHRS, CDR2 YFSETQ. V lost 4 bases to trimming and J lost 4 bases, with 14 bases between them. CDR3 sequence: CASSEKQGGETQYF. CDR3 in DNA: TGCGCCAGCAGCGAAAAACAGGGTGGAGAGACCCAGTACTTC.

This chain joins TRBV19 and TRBJ1-1, with D perhaps TRBD1 (5 bases). V lost 5 bases and J lost 1, with 8 bases in between. CDR1 is LNHDA and CDR2 is SQIVND in the germline V gene (reference sequence). The CDR3 contains 13 residues. The CDR3 DNA is TGTGCCAGTAGTGACGGGACGAACACTGAAGCTTTCTTT. Amino acid sequence: CASSDGTNTEAFF.

The chain couples TRBV4-1 to TRBJ2-1; D uncertain. The CDR3 is made up of 14 amino acids. V was cut by 1 base and J by 1 base, with 5 bases left in between. Germline CDR1 MGHRA, CDR2 YSYEKL. The CDR3 sequence is CASSQGSSYNEQFF. The CDR3 DNA follows: TGCGCCAGCAGCCAAGGCAGTTCCTACAATGAGCAGTTCTTC.

This clonotype showed up many times. This CDR3 reads CAWSVGHPSREAFF. CDR3 DNA: TGTGCCTGGAGCGTAGGGCACCCCAGCAGAGAAGCTTTCTTT. The V gene is TRBV30, the J gene TRBJ1-1, with D unresolved. The germline gives CDR1 GTSNPN, CDR2 SVGIG (reference sequence). The CDR3 is made up of 14 amino acids. V lost 3 bases, J lost 8 bases, and 19 bases lay in between.

The chain combines TRBV29-1 with TRBJ2-7; no definite D call. CDR1 and CDR2 (germline): SQVTM, ANQGSEA. Between the trimmed V and J ends, which lost 0 bases and 1 base, there was a span of 7 bases. The CDR3 contains 13 residues. CDR3 DNA: TGCAGCGTTGAAGAGGGCAATTCCTACGAGCAGTACTTC. It encodes CSVEEGNSYEQYF.

The chain combines TRBV27 with TRBJ2-5; D remains ambiguous. The CDR3 spans 16 residues. Germline loops: CDR1 MNHEY, CDR2 SMNVEV (reference sequence). V lost 4 bases to trimming and J lost 1 base, with 16 bases between them. The CDR3 region is CASSSRTVPGQETQYF. CDR3 bases: TGTGCCAGCAGTTCACGGACGGTGCCTGGCCAAGAGACCCAGTACTTC.

This clonotype has a handful of counts. The J gene is TRBJ2-5, the V gene TRBV6-1; D call uncertain. Germline lookup yields CDR1 MNHNS and CDR2 SASEGT. There are 13 residues in the CDR3. Trimming removed 5 bases from V and 4 bases from J, with 11 bases in between. The CDR3 protein is CASSPVFGETQYF. CDR3 nucleotides: TGTGCCAGCAGTCCCGTTTTCGGAGAGACCCAGTACTTC.

This clonotype was observed at least ten times. The CDR3 reads CSATGTKGIQYF. The CDR3 DNA sequence: TGCAGCGCCACCGGGACTAAAGGCATTCAGTACTTC. The chain is built from TRBV29-1 and TRBJ2-4; 7 bases are shared with TRBD2. The junction had 9 bases not matched to a gene; V was cut back by 7 bases and J by 9 bases. The germline V gene has CDR1 SQVTM and CDR2 ANQGSEA. The CDR3 is 12 residues long.

This clonotype was seen more than once but under ten times. V and J are TRBV12-3 or TRBV12-4 and TRBJ1-2; D gene ambiguous. The CDR3 is 15 residues long. Trimming shortened V by 3 bases and J by 4 bases, and 15 bases separated the two germline ends. DNA of the CDR3: TGTGCCAGCAGTTTCATAGGAGGACTGATCTATGGCTACACCTTC. It translates to CASSFIGGLIYGYTF.

Ten or more counts support this clonotype. Germline and junction disagree at one end, which may indicate a read error. V gene TRBV12-3 or TRBV12-4 combines with J gene TRBJ2-1, with 11 positions matching TRBD2. This CDR3 is built from 15 residues. CDR3 bases: TGTGCCAGCAGTCTAGCGGGAGGTCTCTACAATGAGCAGTTCTTC. Residues: CASSLAGGLYNEQFF.

This clonotype was seen more than once but under ten times. This chain uses TRBV12-3 or TRBV12-4 with TRBJ2-1, with D unresolved. The V end lost 6 bases, the J end lost 9 bases, and 12 bases lay between the germline ends. The CDR3 is made up of 12 amino acids. CDR3 nucleotides: TGTGCCAGCAGCCTCCCCCGAATTGAGCAGTTCTTC. Translation gives CASSLPRIEQFF.

With regard to this clonotype: A much more abundant neighbour one base away suggests this may be a read error. This chain uses TRBV5-6 with TRBJ1-2; no clear D. This CDR3 has 13 amino acids. Trimming took 3 bases from V and 2 from J, leaving 8 bases between them. Germline CDR1 reads SGHDT; CDR2 reads YYEEEE. The CDR3 DNA reads TGTGCCAGCAGCTCGGACGGAAACTATGGCTACACCTTC. This translates into CASSSDGNYGYTF.